The clone carrying this TCR beta chain turned up a few times. Antigen: not known. In TCRdb, the reads were re-called with MiXCR into one record per CDR3 protein. The sample shows more than 150,000 distinct CDR3 sequences, around a quarter of them seen only once. The source of the sample is a study of T cell repertoires in cytomegalovirus infection. Overall study context: CMV infection together with matching HLA type was indicated by public TCR beta signatures. Overall study results and limits: There were HLA-C-restricted CMV-specific TCR beta clonotypes dominating the ex vivo response. Public TCR beta family frequency separated CMV-and-HLA carriers, including in an independent cohort.

Germline lookup yields CDR1 MNHNS and CDR2 SASEGT. Unmatched junction bases numbered 6, after V lost 9 bases and J lost 7 bases. The CDR3 loop spans 12 amino acids. The TCR was taken from a human donor in good health (CMV status not recorded). Some clones in this sample may be carry-over from other donors' samples. The V call is TRBV6-1, the J call TRBJ1-2; 9 nucleotides agree with TRBD1. Material: PBMCs. CDR3 residues: CASAGTGFGYTF. CDR3 DNA: TGTGCCAGTGCCGGGACAGGGTTTGGCTACACCTTC.